This TCR beta chain was sequenced in a study of breast tumors, draining lymph nodes, adjacent tissues. Study-wide findings and caveats: Most tumor T cells seemingly derive from lymph node, then expand in tumor. Tumor and nontumor repertoires were significantly more similar in luminal-like than in basal-like breast cancer. Tumor repertoires ranked between lymph nodes and nontumor tissue in diversity, with V and J gene preferences.

TCRdb ran MiXCR on the multiplex PCR reads and lists one entry per CDR3 protein. The sample contains about 230,000 distinct CDR3 sequences, less than 40% of which appear only once. This clonotype was detected a few times. Its antigen is not identified. A much bigger clone sits one base away, suggesting this may be a read error. Axillary draining lymph nodes of breast cancer patients supplied the node samples. The TCR comes from a female donor with breast cancer. Some clones in this sample may be carry-over from other donors' samples. The sample comprised axillary lymph node tissue.

CDR3 sequence: CASSLLQAYGYTF. In DNA, the CDR3 is TGTGCCAGCAGCCTCCTACAGGCCTATGGCTACACCTTC. V gene TRBV5-6 combines with J gene TRBJ1-2, with a tentative D call TRBD1 (5 bases). Germline-derived CDR1 and CDR2 are SGHDT and YYEEEE. CDR3 size: 13 residues. Trimming shortened V by 4 bases and J by 4 bases, and 11 bases separated the two germline ends. Variable domain in full (rest from reference TRBV5-6 and TRBJ1-2): DAGVTQSPTHLIKTRGQQVTLRCSPKSGHDTVSWYQQALGQGPQFIFQYYEEEERQRGNFPDRFSGHQFPNYSSELNVNALLLGDSALYLCASSLLQAYGYTFGSGTRLTVV.